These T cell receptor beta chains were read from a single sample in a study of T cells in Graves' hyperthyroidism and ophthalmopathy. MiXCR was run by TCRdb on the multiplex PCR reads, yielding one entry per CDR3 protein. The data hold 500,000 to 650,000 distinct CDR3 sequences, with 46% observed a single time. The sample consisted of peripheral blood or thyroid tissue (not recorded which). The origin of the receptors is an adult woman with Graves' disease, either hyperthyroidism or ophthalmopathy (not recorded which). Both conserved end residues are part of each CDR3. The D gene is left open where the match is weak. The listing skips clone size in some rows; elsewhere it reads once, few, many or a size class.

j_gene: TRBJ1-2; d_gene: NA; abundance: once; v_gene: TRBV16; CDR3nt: TGTGCCAGCAGCCTTCAGGAAGCAGCTAACTATGGCTACACCTTC; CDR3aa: CASSLQEAANYGYTF
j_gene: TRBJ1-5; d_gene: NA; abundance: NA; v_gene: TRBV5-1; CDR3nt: TGCGCCAGCAGCTTTTCCCCCAATCAGCCCCAGCATTTT; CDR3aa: CASSFSPNQPQHF
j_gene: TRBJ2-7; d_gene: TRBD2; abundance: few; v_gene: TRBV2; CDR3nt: TGTGCCAGCAGTGGTGGACTAGCGGGACCCTTCTCCTACGAGCAGTACTTC; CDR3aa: CASSGGLAGPFSYEQYF
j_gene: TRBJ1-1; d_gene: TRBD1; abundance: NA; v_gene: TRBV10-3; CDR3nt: TGTGCCATCATGGCTAGCGGGACAGGGGCTTTCTTT; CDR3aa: CAIMASGTGAFF
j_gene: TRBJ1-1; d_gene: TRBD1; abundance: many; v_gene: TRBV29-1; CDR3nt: TGCAGCGCGTCGACAGGGTCTGTTCCTTGGGAAGCTTTCTTT; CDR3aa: CSASTGSVPWEAFF
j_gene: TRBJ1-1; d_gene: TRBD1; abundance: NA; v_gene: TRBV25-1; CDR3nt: TGTGCCAGCGTTGGGACAGGGGGCACTGAAGCTTTCTTT; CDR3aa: CASVGTGGTEAFF
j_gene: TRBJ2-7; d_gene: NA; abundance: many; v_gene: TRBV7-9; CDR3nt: TGTGCCAGCAGCCAAGATCAGGGCCCCTACGAGCAGTACTTC; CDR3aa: CASSQDQGPYEQYF
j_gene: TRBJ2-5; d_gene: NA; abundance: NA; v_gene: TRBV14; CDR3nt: TGTGCCAGCAGCCAAGATAATACCCAGACCCAGTACTTC; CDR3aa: CASSQDNTQTQYF
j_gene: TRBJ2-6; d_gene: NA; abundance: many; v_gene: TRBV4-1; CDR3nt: TGCGCCAGCAGCCAAAGCTCTGGGGCCAACGTCCTGACTTTC; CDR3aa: CASSQSSGANVLTF
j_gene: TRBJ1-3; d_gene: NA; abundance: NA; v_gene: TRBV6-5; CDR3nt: TGTGCCAGCAGCTTAGGTCCATTGGGACTGGGGCGAACCATATATTTT; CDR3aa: CASSLGPLGLGRTIYF
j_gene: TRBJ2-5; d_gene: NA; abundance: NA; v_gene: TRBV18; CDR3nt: TGTGCCAGCTCAGCCGTGAGACAGGCCAACCAAGAGACCCAGTACTTC; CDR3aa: CASSAVRQANQETQYF
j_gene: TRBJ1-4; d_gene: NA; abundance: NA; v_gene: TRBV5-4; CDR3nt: TGTGCCAGCAGCTCCTATCTTTCGGGGGAAAAACTGTTTTTT; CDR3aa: CASSSYLSGEKLFF
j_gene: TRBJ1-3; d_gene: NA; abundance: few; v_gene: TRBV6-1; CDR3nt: TGTGCCAGCAGTGAAAGGGCAGGTGGTAACTCTGGAAACACCATATATTTT; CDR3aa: CASSERAGGNSGNTIYF
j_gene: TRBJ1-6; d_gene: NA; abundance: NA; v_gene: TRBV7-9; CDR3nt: TGTGCCAGCAGCCGGGATGCTGGTTCACCCCTCCACTTT; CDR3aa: CASSRDAGSPLHF